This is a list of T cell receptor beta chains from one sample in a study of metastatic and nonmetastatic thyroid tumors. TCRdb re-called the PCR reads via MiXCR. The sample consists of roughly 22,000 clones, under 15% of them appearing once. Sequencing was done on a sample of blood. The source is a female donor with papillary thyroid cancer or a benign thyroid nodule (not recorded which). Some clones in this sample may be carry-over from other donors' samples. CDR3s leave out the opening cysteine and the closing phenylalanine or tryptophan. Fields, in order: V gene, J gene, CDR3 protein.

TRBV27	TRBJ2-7	ASSFQAGPYEQY
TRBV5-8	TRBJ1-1	ASSLAGRKNTEAF
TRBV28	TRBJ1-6	ASSLGVGRSFSPLH
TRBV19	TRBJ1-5	ASTSGPQPQH
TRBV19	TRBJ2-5	ASSMLQETQY
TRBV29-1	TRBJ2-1	SVGGTRYHSEQF
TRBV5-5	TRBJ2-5	ASSLGDRGWYQETQY
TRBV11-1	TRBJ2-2	ASSLAPRTAGELF
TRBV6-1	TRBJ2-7	ASRDGTPYEQY
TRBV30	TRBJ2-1	ALTSAGLTNEQF
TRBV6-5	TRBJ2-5	ASSYRGSGETQY
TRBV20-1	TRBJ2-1	SASYEGLAGHNEQF
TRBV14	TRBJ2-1	ASSRIGRDNEQF
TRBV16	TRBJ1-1	ASSQRSGTEAF
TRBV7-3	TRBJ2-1	ASSLIIVLRREGYNEQF
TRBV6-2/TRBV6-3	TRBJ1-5	ASSYGEIQPQH
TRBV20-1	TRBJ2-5	SAVWREGRETQY
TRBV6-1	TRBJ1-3	ASSSGTFVISGNTIY
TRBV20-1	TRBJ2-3	SARDRTSSTDTQY
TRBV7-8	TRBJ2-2	ASTPGGRGFGELF
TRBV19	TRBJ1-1	ASGRGWNTEAF
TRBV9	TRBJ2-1	ASSSGLGSYNEQF
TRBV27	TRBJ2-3	ASSFGPLAGSTDTQY
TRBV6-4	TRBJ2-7	ASSEDPGSSYEQY
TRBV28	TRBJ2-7	ASSLGQGIYEQY